Below, 5 T cell receptor beta chains from the same sample are listed, as sequenced in a study of Graves' ophthalmopathy and Graves' hyperthyroidism. Amplification of the TCR beta CDR3 regions used RNA transcripts (as template). Amplification began with first-round RT-PCR using HTBI primers, then second-round multiplex PCR was performed. TCRdb called the multiplex PCR reads again in MiXCR, with one record for every CDR3 protein. The repertoire consists of more than 1,000,000 distinct CDR3 sequences, with roughly two fifths occurring once and the leading ten covering over 8.5%. Sequencing input: peripheral blood or thyroid tissue (not recorded which). All receptors derive from an adult man with Graves' hyperthyroidism.

This clonotype was seen a single time. This chain uses TRBV9 with TRBJ1-5, with no clear D. Per the germline V gene, CDR1 is SGDLS and CDR2 is YYNGEE. The CDR3 length is 14 residues. Trimming shortened V by 4 bases and J by 5 bases, and 13 bases separated the two germline ends. The CDR3 coding sequence is TGTGCCAGCAGCACAGAGAGCCTCGATCAGCCCCAGCATTTT. It encodes CASSTESLDQPQHF.

This sequence joins TRBV9 and TRBJ1-3, with D maybe TRBD1 (5 bases). V was pared by 4 bases and J by 4 bases, with 15 bases between. The germline gives CDR1 SGDLS, CDR2 YYNGEE. CDR3 length equals 15 residues. The CDR3 coding sequence is TGTGCCAGCAGCTCTCAGGGAAGTGGCGGAAACACCATATATTTT. Its protein is CASSSQGSGGNTIYF.

The chain joins TRBV7-8 to TRBJ2-2; no clear D. This CDR3 has 18 residues. V was pared by 6 bases and J by 5 bases, with 25 bases between. Germline loops: CDR1 SGHVS, CDR2 FQNEAQ. The CDR3 DNA reads as TGTGCCAGCAGACTAAACCCGGCCGGGCAAATCCGTACCGGGGAGCTGTTTTTT. Encoded protein: CASRLNPAGQIRTGELFF.

Ten or more counts support this clonotype. This chain joins TRBV11-2 and TRBJ2-2; D tentatively reads TRBD1 or TRBD2 (5 bases each). V lost 6 bases and J 7 bases, leaving 9 bases between the germline ends. The CDR3 has 12 amino acids. CDR1 is SGHAT, CDR2 FQNNGV, per germline. CDR3 sequence: CASRGESGELFF. The CDR3 DNA reads TGTGCCAGCAGGGGGGAAAGCGGGGAGCTGTTTTTT.

About this clonotype: A much bigger clone sits one base away, suggesting this may be a read error. The genes are TRBV6-5 and TRBJ1-2; TRBD1 might be the D (5 bases). Trimming took off 5 bases at V and 2 bases at J, with 15 bases between the two ends. Germline V gene lookup returns CDR1 MNHEY and CDR2 SVGAGI. The CDR3 has 15 amino acids. CDR3 sequence: CASSNGAGDNYGYTF. In DNA form, the CDR3 reads TGTGCCAGCAGTAACGGGGCAGGAGACAACTATGGCTACACCTTC.